Below, one T cell receptor (beta chain) is given with its context. Its antigen is not known. Splitting of CD4+ cells produced CD45RA+ naive and CD45RA-negative memory subsets. This entry comes from a study of shared clonotypes between healthy human individuals. About the research overall: CD4 naive cells filled three plates per donor, CD4 memory three, CD8 naive two and CD8 memory one. Study-wide results and caveats: Estimated richness values were generally larger in naive subsets than in memory subsets. When naive CD4 clonotypes were compared across a few donors, approximately 5% were shared.

The CDR3 totals 14 residues. The ends were cut back, 4 bases at V and 5 bases at J, with 14 bases in the middle. In germline, CDR1 is SEHNR, CDR2 FQNEAQ (reference sequence). Sequenced by immunoSEQ multiplex PCR; TCRdb stores in-frame clones only, minus some. The sample has 230,000 or so clones; approximately 70% are singletons. The rearrangement links TRBV7-9 to TRBJ1-1, with D possibly matching TRBD1 (5 bases). The TCR was taken from a man aged 25-45 years in good health. The sequencing input was memory CD4+ T cells sorted from blood. Subset denoted: CD45RA-negative fraction. Here the CDR3 DNA reads TGTGCCAGCAGCTCACAGCAGGGCAGTACTGAAGCTTTCTTT. Encoded protein: CASSSQQGSTEAFF.